The next 12 T cell receptor beta chains were all read from a single sample in a study of cytomegalovirus exposure and HLA in healthy donors. PCR used 60 Vbeta primers and 13 Jbeta primers. Assay used: immunoSEQ multiplex PCR; TCRdb lists only in-frame clones, some missing. The listing contains 35,000 to 45,000 clones. The specimen was PBMCs. All receptors derive from a male donor in good health and CMV-seronegative.

The chain carries TRBV7-9 and TRBJ1-3, with 9 bases matching TRBD1. The ends lost 2 bases at V and 0 bases at J; junction bases unmatched: 11. There are 19 residues in the CDR3. Germline assignment: CDR1 SEHNR and CDR2 FQNEAQ (reference sequence). CDR3 in amino acids: CASSLWGQGTPNSGNTIYF. CDR3 in DNA: TGTGCCAGCAGCTTATGGGGACAGGGAACCCCGAACTCTGGAAACACCATATATTTT. The full variable domain, its missing parts supplied by reference TRBV7-9 and TRBJ1-3, is DTGVSQNPRHKITKRGQNVTFRCDPISEHNRLYWYRQTLGQGPEFLTYFQNEAQLEKSRLLSDRFSAERPKGSFSTLEIQRTEQGDSAMYLCASSLWGQGTPNSGNTIYFGEGSWLTVV.

V usage is TRBV18 and J usage is TRBJ2-4, with D maybe TRBD2 (7 bases). Trimming took 6 bases from V and 8 from J, leaving 20 bases between them. The germline V gene has CDR1 KGHSH and CDR2 LQKENI. There are 15 residues in the CDR3. CDR3 nucleotides: TGTGCCAGCTCTCCCTTACAGGGCCGGGAGGACATTCAGTACTTC. It is translated as CASSPLQGREDIQYF. The full variable domain, with the rest looked up from reference TRBV18 and TRBJ2-4, is NAGVMQNPRHLVRRRGQEARLRCSPMKGHSHVYWYRQLPEEGLKFMVYLQKENIIDESGMPKERFSAEFPKEGPSILRIQQVVRGDSAAYFCASSPLQGREDIQYFGAGTRLSVL.

V and J are TRBV6-1 and TRBJ2-5; maybe TRBD1 (5 bases). CDR1 and CDR2 (germline): MNHNS, SASEGT. The ends were cut back, 8 bases at V and 2 bases at J, with 12 bases in the middle. The CDR3 runs 13 residues. DNA of the CDR3: TGTGCCAGCCAGACAGATATACAAGAGACCCAGTACTTC. The encoded protein is CASQTDIQETQYF.

This chain links TRBV11-2 with TRBJ2-6, with D possibly TRBD1 on 6 matching bases. Germline V CDR1 and CDR2: SGHAT, FQNNGV. V lost 1 base, J lost 3 bases, and 10 bases lay in between. The CDR3 runs to 16 residues. CDR3 in DNA: TGTGCCAGCAGCTTAGTTCAGGGGCGTGGGGCCAACGTCCTGACTTTC. Translation: CASSLVQGRGANVLTF.

This chain links TRBV25-1 with TRBJ1-2; D remains ambiguous. The V and J ends lost 3 bases and 6 bases respectively, with 11 bases between them. Germline CDR1 and CDR2: MGHDK and SYGVNS. The CDR3 loop spans 13 amino acids. CDR3 residues: CASSDPGRNGYTF. The CDR3 bases are TGTGCCAGCAGTGACCCGGGGAGGAATGGCTACACCTTC.

V gene TRBV7-9 combines with J gene TRBJ1-1; D call uncertain. The CDR3 length is 15 residues. CDR1 SEHNR and CDR2 FQNEAQ come from the germline V gene (reference sequence). With 1 base removed from V and 4 bases from J, the gap between germline ends came to 13 bases. The CDR3 loop reads CASSLVQSGTTEAFF. DNA for the CDR3: TGTGCCAGCAGCTTAGTTCAGTCAGGTACCACTGAAGCTTTCTTT.

The chain recombines TRBV5-8 with TRBJ2-2, with D possibly TRBD2 on 5 matching bases. The CDR3 sequence is 13 residues long. V was pared by 3 bases and J by 6 bases, with 9 bases between. Germline CDR1 and CDR2: SGHTS and YDEGEE. CDR3 protein: CASSSLVPGELFF. CDR3 DNA: TGTGCCAGCAGCTCACTAGTGCCCGGGGAGCTGTTTTTT.

The chain has TRBV7-3 and TRBJ2-5, with 8 bases aligning to TRBD2. J was trimmed by 4 bases and V by 4 bases; bases with no gene match: 17. Germline V gives CDR1 SGHTA, CDR2 FQGTGA. This CDR3 is 18 amino acids long. The CDR3 here is CASSSTPPSGGRGETQYF. The DNA of the CDR3 is TGTGCCAGCAGCTCAACTCCCCCCAGCGGGGGAAGGGGAGAGACCCAGTACTTC.

The chain carries TRBV27 and TRBJ2-3; D is possibly TRBD2 (5 bases). V lost 4 bases to trimming and J lost 5 bases, with 7 bases between them. Looked up from germline, CDR1 is MNHEY and CDR2 is SMNVEV (reference sequence). The CDR3 loop spans 12 amino acids. CDR3 sequence: CASSSGLDTQYF. In nucleotides, the CDR3 is TGTGCCAGCAGTTCCGGACTAGATACGCAGTATTTT.

The V call is TRBV6-1, the J call TRBJ2-4, with a weak D call TRBD2 (6 bases). V was pared by 2 bases and J by 2 bases, with 13 bases between. The CDR3 spans 16 residues. In germline, CDR1 is MNHNS, CDR2 SASEGT. The CDR3 sequence is CASSEWNAGTKNIQYF. The CDR3 coding sequence is TGTGCCAGCAGTGAATGGAATGCGGGGACCAAAAACATTCAGTACTTC.

This chain joins TRBV5-6 and TRBJ2-7; D gene uncertain. CDR1 SGHDT and CDR2 YYEEEE come from the germline V gene. Trimming shortened V by 0 bases and J by 5 bases, and 6 bases separated the two germline ends. The CDR3 sequence is 12 residues long. The CDR3 protein is CASSLELNEQYF. DNA for the CDR3: TGTGCCAGCAGCTTGGAACTCAACGAGCAGTACTTC.

The gene calls are TRBV6-1 and TRBJ2-3; 12 nucleotides line up with TRBD1. Per the germline V gene, CDR1 is MNHNS and CDR2 is SASEGT. V dropped 4 bases and J dropped 1; count of bases not matched to a gene: 9. The CDR3 is 18 amino acids. The CDR3 protein is CASSVGTGGAAGTDTQYF. The DNA of the CDR3 is TGTGCCAGCAGTGTCGGGACAGGGGGCGCCGCTGGCACAGATACGCAGTATTTT.